This entry features one TCR beta chain sequence. This table comes from immunoSEQ multiplex PCR, and its TCRdb copy is limited to in-frame clones, with some not included. The table has over 250,000 clones, about 86% seen once; the top ten hold roughly 13%. These data are taken from a study of blood T cell repertoires in COVID-19. Trimming at V came to 5 bases and at J to 1 base, leaving 10 bases not matched to a gene. The CDR3 covers 18 residues. The germline V gene has CDR1 SGHTA and CDR2 FQGNSA. The sample was peripheral blood. V gene TRBV7-2 combines with J gene TRBJ2-2; 10 positions match TRBD2. The source of this sequence is a woman aged 70-85 years with COVID-19, enrolled during active disease. The CDR3 DNA follows: TGTGCCAGCAGCGCCGTAAAGGCTAGCGGGGGGAACACCGGGGAGCTGTTTTTT. As protein: CASSAVKASGGNTGELFF.